A selection of T cell receptor beta chains follows, all from one sample in a study of T cell clusters in autoimmune cytopenias. One entry per CDR3 protein, without DNA, is what TCRdb gives after re-calling the multiplex PCR reads. The sample holds 5,000 to 7,000 distinct CDR3 sequences. The sample was also reused in another study, on T cell repertoires in aging, cancer and after chemotherapy.

Sequencing was carried out using peripheral blood. The receptor set was obtained from a human donor in good health. Both conserved end residues are part of each CDR3. Size values are once, few and many counts, or a class for expanded clones, and some rows have none.

J,size,V,CDR3
TRBJ2-1,-,TRBV11-2,CASSPRLAGALSSYNEQFF
TRBJ1-3,-,TRBV7-9,CASSLGAGNTIYF
TRBJ2-1,-,TRBV27,CASSLWGSANNEQFF
TRBJ1-5,-,TRBV20-1,CSARTDPGQPQHF
TRBJ2-1,-,TRBV12-3/TRBV12-4,CASSSRLDNEQFF
TRBJ2-2,-,TRBV24-1,CATSDFRNTGELFF
TRBJ2-3,-,TRBV24-1,CATSDLRGTDTQYF
TRBJ1-5,medium-sized,TRBV6-5,CASRSNTGAYQPQHF
TRBJ2-3,medium-sized,TRBV6-2/TRBV6-3,CASSYPLRETDTQYF
TRBJ1-3,-,TRBV7-2,CASSLGTSSSGNTIYF
TRBJ1-2,-,TRBV14,CASSQGNRRAGYTF
TRBJ1-5,-,TRBV6-1,CASSRRGESQPQHF
TRBJ2-7,medium-sized,TRBV19,CASSVGWAHPNEQYF
TRBJ2-7,-,TRBV11-2,CASSLGRGPPYEQYF
TRBJ2-7,-,TRBV7-2,CASSLAPDRAYEQYF
TRBJ2-2,medium-sized,TRBV18,CASSPTGTGDTGELFF
TRBJ2-4,-,TRBV24-1,CATSARADREGKYF
TRBJ1-1,-,TRBV6-1,CASSERRLGAGTEAFF
TRBJ2-3,medium-sized,TRBV5-4,CASSLERTDTQYF
TRBJ1-5,-,TRBV20-1,CSARPARGSNQPQHF
TRBJ1-2,medium-sized,TRBV6-5,CASSYGPGDGYTF
TRBJ2-3,-,TRBV14,CASSRYAGTGITDTQYF
TRBJ2-2,medium-sized,TRBV19,CASSIDRNTGELFF
TRBJ1-2,-,TRBV19,CGSSIDSGTGGAYGYTF
TRBJ1-4,-,TRBV7-9,CASSPPNEKLFF
TRBJ1-1,medium-sized,TRBV19,CASSIDRRPMDTEAFF
TRBJ2-7,-,TRBV4-2,CASSQGTGGTYEQYF
TRBJ1-6,-,TRBV27,CASSLGYNSPLHF